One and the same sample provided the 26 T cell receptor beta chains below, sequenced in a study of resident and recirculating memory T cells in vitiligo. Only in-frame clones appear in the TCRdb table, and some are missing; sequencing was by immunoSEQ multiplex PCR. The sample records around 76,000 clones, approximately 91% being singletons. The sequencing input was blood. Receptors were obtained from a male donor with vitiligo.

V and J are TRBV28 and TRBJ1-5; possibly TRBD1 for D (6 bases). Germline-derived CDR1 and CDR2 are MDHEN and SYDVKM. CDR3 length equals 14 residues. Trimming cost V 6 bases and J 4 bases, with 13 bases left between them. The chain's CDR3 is CASSPDRINQPQHF. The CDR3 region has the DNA TGTGCCAGCAGCCCTGACAGGATTAATCAGCCCCAGCATTTT.

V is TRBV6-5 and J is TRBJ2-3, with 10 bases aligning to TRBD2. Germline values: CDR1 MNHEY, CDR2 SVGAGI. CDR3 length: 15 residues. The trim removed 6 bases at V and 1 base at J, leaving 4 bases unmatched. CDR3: CASSFLAGGTDTQYF. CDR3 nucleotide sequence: TGTGCCAGCAGCTTTCTAGCGGGGGGCACAGATACGCAGTATTTT.

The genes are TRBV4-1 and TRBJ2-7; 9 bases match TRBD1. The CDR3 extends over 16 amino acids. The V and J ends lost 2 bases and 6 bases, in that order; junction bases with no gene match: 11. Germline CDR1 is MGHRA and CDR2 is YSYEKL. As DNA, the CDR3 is TGCGCCAGCAGCCAAATGCCCGGGACAGGGCCGTTCGAGCAGTACTTC. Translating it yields CASSQMPGTGPFEQYF.

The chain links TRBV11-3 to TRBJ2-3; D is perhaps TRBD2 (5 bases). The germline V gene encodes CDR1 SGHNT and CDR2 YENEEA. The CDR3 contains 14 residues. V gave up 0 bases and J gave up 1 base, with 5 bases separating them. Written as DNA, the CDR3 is TGTGCCAGCAGCTTAGAAGCGGGCACAGATACGCAGTATTTT. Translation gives CASSLEAGTDTQYF.

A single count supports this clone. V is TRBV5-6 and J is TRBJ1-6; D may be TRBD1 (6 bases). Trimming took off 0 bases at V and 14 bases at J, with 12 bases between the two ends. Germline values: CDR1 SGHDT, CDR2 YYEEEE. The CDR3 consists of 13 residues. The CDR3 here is CASSLGGPGTLHF. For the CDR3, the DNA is TGTGCCAGCAGCTTGGGGGGGCCGGGAACCCTCCACTTT.

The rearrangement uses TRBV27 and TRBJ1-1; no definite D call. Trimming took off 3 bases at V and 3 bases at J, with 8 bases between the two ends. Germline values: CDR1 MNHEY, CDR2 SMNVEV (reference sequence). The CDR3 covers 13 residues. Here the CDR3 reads CASSFVEDTEAFF. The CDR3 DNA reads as TGTGCCAGCAGTTTTGTAGAAGACACTGAAGCTTTCTTT.

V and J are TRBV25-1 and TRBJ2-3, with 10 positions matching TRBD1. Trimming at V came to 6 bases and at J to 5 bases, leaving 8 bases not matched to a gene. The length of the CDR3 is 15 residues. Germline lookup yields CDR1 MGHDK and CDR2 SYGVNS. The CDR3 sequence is CASSPDRGREDTQYF. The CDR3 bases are TGTGCCAGCAGCCCAGACAGGGGGCGGGAAGATACGCAGTATTTT.

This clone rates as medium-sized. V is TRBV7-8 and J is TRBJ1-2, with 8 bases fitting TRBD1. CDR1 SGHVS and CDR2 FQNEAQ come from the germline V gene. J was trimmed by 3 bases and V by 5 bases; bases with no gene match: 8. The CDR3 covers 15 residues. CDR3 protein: CASSPFQGADYGYTF. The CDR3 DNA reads TGTGCCAGCAGCCCCTTTCAGGGGGCGGACTATGGCTACACCTTC.

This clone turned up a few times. The CDR3 loop is CASSLGQGGGSPLHF. In DNA, the CDR3 is TGTGCCAGCAGCTTAGGTCAGGGAGGAGGCTCACCCCTCCACTTT. V gene TRBV13 combines with J gene TRBJ1-6, with TRBD1 as a possible D gene (5 bases). CDR3 length: 15 residues. Germline loops: CDR1 PRHDT, CDR2 FYEKMQ (reference sequence). Trimming took off 0 bases at V and 10 bases at J, with 13 bases between the two ends.

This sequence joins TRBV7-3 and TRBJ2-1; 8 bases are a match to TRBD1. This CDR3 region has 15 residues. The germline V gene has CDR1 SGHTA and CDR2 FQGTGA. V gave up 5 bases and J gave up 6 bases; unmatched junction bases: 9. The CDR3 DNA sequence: TGTGCCAGCAGCCCCAGCTTCGGGACAGGCAATGAGCAGTTCTTC. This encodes CASSPSFGTGNEQFF.

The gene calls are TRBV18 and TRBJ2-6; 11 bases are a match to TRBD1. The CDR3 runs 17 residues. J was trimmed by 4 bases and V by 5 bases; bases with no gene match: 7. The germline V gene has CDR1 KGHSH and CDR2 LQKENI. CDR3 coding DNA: TGTGCCAGCTCATCCGGGACAGGGGGAGCAGGGGCCAACGTCCTGACTTTC. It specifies CASSSGTGGAGANVLTF. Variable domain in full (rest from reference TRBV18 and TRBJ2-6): NAGVMQNPRHLVRRRGQEARLRCSPMKGHSHVYWYRQLPEEGLKFMVYLQKENIIDESGMPKERFSAEFPKEGPSILRIQQVVRGDSAAYFCASSSGTGGAGANVLTFGAGSRLTVL.

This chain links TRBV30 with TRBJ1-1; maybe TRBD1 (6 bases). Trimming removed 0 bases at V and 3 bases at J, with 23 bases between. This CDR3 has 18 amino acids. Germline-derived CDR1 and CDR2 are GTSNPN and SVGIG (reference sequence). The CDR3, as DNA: TGTGCCTGGAGTGTAACAGGGCGTATTCCCGGTGGGGACACTGAAGCTTTCTTT. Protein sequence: CAWSVTGRIPGGDTEAFF.

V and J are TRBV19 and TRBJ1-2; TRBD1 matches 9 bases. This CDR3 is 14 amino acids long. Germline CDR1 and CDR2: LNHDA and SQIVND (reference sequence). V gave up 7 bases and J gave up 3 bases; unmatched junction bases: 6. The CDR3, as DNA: TGTGCCAGTACCTTGGACAGGGGTGACTATGGCTACACCTTC. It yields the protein CASTLDRGDYGYTF.

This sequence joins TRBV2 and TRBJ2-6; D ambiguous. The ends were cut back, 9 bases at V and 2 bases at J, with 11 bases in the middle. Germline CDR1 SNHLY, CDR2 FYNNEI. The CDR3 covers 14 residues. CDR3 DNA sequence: TGTGCCAGGACAACTGTACCTGGGGCCAACGTCCTGACTTTC. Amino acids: CARTTVPGANVLTF. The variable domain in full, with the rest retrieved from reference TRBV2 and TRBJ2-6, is EPEVTQTPSHQVTQMGQEVILRCVPISNHLYFYWYRQILGQKVEFLVSFYNNEISEKSEIFDDQFSVERPDGSNFTLKIRSTKLEDSAMYFCARTTVPGANVLTFGAGSRLTVL.

CDR3 in amino acids: CASSRGGQSGNTIYF. The CDR3 region has the DNA TGTGCCAGCAGCCGGGGTGGTCAATCTGGAAACACCATATATTTT. V is TRBV6-5 and J is TRBJ1-3; no reliable D call. Germline-derived CDR1 and CDR2 are MNHEY and SVGAGI. This CDR3 contains 15 residues. Trimming left V 6 bases short and J 1 base short, with 13 bases between.

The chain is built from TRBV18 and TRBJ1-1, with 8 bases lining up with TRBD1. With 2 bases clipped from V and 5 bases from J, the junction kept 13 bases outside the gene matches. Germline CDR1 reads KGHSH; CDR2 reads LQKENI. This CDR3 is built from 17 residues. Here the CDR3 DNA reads TGTGCCAGCTCACCATACCTTCTTGGACAGGGCGAGACTGAAGCTTTCTTT. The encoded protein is CASSPYLLGQGETEAFF.

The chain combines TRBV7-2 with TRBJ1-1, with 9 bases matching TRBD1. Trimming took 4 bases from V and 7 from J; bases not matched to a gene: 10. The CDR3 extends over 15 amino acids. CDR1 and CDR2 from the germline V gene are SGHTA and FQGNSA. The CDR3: CASSWGQGLVVEAFF. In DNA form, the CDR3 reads TGTGCCAGCAGCTGGGGACAGGGTTTAGTTGTTGAAGCTTTCTTT.

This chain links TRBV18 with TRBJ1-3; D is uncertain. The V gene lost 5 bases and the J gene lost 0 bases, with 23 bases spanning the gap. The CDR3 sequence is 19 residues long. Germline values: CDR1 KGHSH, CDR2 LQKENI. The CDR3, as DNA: TGTGCCAGCTCAACGGTTGGAAGTTACACGGGAGGCTCTGGAAACACCATATATTTT. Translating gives CASSTVGSYTGGSGNTIYF.

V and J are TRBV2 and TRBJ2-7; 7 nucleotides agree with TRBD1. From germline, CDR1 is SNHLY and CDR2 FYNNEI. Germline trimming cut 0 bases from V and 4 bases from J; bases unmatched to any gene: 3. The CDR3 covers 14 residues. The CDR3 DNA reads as TGTGCCAGCAGTGAAGCAGGGGGCCAATACGAGCAGTACTTC. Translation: CASSEAGGQYEQYF.

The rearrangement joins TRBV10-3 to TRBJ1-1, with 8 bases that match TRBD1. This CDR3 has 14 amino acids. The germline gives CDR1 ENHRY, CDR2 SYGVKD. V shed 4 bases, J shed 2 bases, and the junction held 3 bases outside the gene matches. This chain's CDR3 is CAISVQGVNTEAFF. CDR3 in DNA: TGTGCCATCAGTGTACAGGGGGTCAACACTGAAGCTTTCTTT.

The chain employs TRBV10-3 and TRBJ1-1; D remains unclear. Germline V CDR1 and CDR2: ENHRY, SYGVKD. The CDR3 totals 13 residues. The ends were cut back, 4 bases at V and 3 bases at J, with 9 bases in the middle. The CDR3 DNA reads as TGTGCCATCAGTGGCTCGAGAGACACTGAAGCTTTCTTT. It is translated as CAISGSRDTEAFF.

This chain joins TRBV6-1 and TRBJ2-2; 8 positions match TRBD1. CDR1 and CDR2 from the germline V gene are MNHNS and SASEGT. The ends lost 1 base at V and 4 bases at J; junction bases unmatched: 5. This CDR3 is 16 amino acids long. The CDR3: CASSEGRTGRTGELFF. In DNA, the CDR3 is TGTGCCAGCAGTGAAGGCCGGACAGGGCGCACCGGGGAGCTGTTTTTT.

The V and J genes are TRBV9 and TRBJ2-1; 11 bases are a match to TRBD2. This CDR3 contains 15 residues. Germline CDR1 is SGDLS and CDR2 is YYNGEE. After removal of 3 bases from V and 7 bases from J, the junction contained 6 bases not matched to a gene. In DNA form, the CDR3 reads TGTGCCAGCAGCGATAGCGGGGGGGCCCAGAATGAGCAGTTCTTC. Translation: CASSDSGGAQNEQFF. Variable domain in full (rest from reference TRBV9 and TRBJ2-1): DSGVTQTPKHLITATGQRVTLRCSPRSGDLSVYWYQQSLDQGLQFLIQYYNGEERAKGNILERFSAQQFPDLHSELNLSSLELGDSALYFCASSDSGGAQNEQFFGPGTRLTVL.

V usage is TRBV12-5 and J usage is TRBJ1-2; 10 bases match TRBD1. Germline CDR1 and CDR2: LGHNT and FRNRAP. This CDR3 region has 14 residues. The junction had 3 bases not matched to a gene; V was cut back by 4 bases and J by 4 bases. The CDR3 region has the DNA TGTGCTAGTGGTTCGACAGGGGGCGGCTATGGCTACACCTTC. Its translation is CASGSTGGGYGYTF.

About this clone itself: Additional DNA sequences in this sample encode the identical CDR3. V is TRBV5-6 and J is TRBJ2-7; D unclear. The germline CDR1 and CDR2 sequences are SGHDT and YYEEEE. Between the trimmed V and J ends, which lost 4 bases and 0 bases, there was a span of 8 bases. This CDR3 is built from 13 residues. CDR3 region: CASSLGSSYEQYF. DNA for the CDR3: TGTGCCAGCAGCCTGGGTAGCTCCTACGAGCAGTACTTC.

CDR3 loop: CAWSEGSGNTIYF. For the CDR3, the DNA is TGTGCCTGGAGCGAGGGATCTGGAAACACCATATATTTT. The chain joins TRBV30 to TRBJ1-3; no definite D call. Trimming cost V 3 bases and J 1 base, with 7 bases left between them. CDR1 is GTSNPN, CDR2 SVGIG, per germline (reference sequence). The CDR3 totals 13 residues.